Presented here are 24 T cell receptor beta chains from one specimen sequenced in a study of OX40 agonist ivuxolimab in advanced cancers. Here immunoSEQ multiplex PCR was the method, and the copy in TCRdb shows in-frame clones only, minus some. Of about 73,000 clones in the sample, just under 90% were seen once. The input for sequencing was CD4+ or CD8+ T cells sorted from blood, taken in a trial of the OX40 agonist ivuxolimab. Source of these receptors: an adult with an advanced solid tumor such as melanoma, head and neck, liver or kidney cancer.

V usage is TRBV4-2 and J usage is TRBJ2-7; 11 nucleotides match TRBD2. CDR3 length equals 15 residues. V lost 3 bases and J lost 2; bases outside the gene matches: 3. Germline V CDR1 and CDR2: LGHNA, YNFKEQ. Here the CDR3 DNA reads TGTGCCAGCAGCCATATAGCGGGAGGGGCCTACGAGCAGTACTTC. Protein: CASSHIAGGAYEQYF.

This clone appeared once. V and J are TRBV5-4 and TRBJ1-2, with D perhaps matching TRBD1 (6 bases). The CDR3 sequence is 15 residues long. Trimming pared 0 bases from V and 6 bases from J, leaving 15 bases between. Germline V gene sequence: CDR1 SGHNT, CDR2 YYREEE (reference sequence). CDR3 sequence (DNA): TGTGCCAGCAGCTTGGGCTCGGGGGGCGGCCATGGCTACACCTTC. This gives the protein CASSLGSGGGHGYTF.

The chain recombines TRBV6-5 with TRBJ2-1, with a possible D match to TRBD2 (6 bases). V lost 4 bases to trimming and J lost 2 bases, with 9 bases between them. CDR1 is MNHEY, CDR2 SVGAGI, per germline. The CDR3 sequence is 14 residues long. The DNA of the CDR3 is TGTGCCAGCAGTTCTCCGGGAGCCTACAATGAGCAGTTCTTC. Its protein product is CASSSPGAYNEQFF.

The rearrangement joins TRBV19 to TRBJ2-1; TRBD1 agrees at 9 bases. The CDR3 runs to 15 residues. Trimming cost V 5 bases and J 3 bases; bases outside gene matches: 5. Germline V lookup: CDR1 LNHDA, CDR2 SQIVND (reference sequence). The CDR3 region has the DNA TGTGCCAGTAGTGGGGGGACAGGGAGCTACAATGAGCAGTTCTTC. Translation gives CASSGGTGSYNEQFF.

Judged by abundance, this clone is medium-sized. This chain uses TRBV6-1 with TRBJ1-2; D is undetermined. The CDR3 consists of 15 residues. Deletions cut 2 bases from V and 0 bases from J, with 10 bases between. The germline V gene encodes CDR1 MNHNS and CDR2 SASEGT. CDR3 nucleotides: TGTGCCAGCAGTGAAACCACAGCAGCTAACTATGGCTACACCTTC. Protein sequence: CASSETTAANYGYTF.

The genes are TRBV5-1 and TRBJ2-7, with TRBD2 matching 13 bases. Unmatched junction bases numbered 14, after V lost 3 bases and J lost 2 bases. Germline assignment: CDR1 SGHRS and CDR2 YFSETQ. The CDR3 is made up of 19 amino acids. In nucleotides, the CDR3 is TGCGCCAGCAGCTGGGGGTTACGACTAGCGGGGGGCCACCCCTACGAGCAGTACTTC. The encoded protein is CASSWGLRLAGGHPYEQYF.

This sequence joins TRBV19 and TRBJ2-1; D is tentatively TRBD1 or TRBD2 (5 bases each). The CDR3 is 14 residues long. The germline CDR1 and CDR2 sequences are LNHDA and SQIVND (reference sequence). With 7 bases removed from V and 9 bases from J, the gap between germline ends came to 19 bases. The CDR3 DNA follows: TGTGCCAGTATTCCGGGGCGTGGGGCGATTGAGCAGTTCTTC. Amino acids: CASIPGRGAIEQFF.

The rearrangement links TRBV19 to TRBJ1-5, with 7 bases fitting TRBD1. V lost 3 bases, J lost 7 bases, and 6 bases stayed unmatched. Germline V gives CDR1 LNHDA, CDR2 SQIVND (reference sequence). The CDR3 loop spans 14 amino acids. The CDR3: CASSIGGGRQPQHF. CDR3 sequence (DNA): TGTGCCAGTAGTATTGGAGGGGGCAGACAGCCCCAGCATTTT.

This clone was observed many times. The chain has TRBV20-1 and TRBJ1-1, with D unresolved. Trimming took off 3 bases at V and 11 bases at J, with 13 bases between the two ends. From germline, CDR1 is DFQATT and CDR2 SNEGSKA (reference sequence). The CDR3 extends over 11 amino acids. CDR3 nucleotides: TGCAGTGCTAGTATGGCGGGTTGGGCTTTCTTT. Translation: CSASMAGWAFF.

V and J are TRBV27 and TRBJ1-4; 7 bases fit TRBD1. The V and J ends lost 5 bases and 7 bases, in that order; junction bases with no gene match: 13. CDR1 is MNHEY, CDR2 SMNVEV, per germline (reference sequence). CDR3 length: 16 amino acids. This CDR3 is CASSLQKDRASEKLFF. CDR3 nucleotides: TGTGCCAGCAGTCTACAAAAAGACAGGGCTTCTGAAAAACTGTTTTTT.

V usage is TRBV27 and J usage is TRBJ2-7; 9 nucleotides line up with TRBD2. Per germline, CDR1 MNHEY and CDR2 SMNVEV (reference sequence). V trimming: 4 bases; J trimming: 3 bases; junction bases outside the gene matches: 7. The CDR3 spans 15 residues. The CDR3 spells CASSSLAGINYEQYF. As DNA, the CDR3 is TGTGCCAGCAGTTCTCTAGCGGGGATAAACTACGAGCAGTACTTC.

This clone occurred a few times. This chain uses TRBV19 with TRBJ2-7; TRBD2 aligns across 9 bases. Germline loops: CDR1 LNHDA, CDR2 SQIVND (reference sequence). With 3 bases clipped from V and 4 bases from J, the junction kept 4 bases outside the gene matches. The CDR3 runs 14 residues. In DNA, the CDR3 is TGTGCCAGTAGTATGGGACTAGCCGGGTACGAGCAGTACTTC. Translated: CASSMGLAGYEQYF.

This chain's CDR3 is CASSLVGEQYF. In nucleotides, the CDR3 is TGTGCCAGCAGTTTAGTGGGCGAGCAGTACTTC. The chain has TRBV28 and TRBJ2-7; no firm D call. V was clipped by 2 bases and J by 6 bases, with 5 bases between them. From germline, CDR1 is MDHEN and CDR2 SYDVKM. The CDR3 has 11 amino acids.

The CDR3 sequence is CASRIRNSYEQYF. The CDR3 bases are TGTGCCAGCCGGATCCGGAACTCCTACGAGCAGTACTTC. This chain connects TRBV5-6 to TRBJ2-7; the D is unclear. Germline assignment: CDR1 SGHDT and CDR2 YYEEEE. Trimming removed 7 bases from V and 0 bases from J, with 11 bases in between. The CDR3 is 13 amino acids.

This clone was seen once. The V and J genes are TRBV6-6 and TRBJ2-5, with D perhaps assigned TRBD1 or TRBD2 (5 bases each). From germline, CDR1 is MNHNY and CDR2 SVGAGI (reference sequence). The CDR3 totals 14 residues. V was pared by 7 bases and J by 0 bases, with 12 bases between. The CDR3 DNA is TGTGCCAGCACCGGGGCAGTCAACCAAGAGACCCAGTACTTC. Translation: CASTGAVNQETQYF.

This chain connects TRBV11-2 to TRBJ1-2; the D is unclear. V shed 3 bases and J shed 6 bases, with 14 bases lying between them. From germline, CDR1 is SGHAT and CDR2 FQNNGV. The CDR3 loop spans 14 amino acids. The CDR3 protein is CASSFPGRMDGYTF. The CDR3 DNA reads TGTGCCAGCAGCTTTCCGGGGAGGATGGATGGCTACACCTTC.

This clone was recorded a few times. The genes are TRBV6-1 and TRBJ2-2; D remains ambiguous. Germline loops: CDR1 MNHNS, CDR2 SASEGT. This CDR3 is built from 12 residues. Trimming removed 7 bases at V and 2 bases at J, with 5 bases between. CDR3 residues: CASMANTGELFF. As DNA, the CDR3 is TGTGCCAGCATGGCAAACACCGGGGAGCTGTTTTTT.

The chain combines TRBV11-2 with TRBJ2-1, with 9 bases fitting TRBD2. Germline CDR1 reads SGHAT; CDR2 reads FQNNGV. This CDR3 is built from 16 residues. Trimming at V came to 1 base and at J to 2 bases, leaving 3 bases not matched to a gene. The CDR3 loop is CASSLATSGPYNEQFF. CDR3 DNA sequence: TGTGCCAGCAGCTTAGCGACTAGCGGTCCCTACAATGAGCAGTTCTTC.

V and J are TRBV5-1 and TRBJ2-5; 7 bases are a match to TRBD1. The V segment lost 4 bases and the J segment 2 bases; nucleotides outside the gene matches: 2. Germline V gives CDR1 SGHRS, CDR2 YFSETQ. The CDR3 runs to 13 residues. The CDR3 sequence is CASSGDSQETQYF. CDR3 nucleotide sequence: TGCGCCAGCAGCGGGGACAGTCAAGAGACCCAGTACTTC.

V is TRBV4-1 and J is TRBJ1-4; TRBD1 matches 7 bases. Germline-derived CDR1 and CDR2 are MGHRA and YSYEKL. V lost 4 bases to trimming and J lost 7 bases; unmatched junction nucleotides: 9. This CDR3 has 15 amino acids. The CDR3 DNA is TGCGCCAGCAGCCCTTACGACAGGGCGGGTGAAAAACTGTTTTTT. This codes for CASSPYDRAGEKLFF.

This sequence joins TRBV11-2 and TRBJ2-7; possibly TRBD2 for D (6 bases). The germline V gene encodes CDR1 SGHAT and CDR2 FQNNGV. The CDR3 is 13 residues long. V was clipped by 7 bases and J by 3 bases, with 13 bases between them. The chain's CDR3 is CASTTGVGYEQYF. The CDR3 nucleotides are TGTGCCAGCACTACGGGAGTGGGCTACGAGCAGTACTTC.

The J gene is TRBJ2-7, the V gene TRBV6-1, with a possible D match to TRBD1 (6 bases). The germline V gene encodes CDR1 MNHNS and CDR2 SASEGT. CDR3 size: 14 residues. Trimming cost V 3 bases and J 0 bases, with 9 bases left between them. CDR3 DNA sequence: TGTGCCAGCAGTGATTGGGACACCTCCTACGAGCAGTACTTC. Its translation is CASSDWDTSYEQYF.

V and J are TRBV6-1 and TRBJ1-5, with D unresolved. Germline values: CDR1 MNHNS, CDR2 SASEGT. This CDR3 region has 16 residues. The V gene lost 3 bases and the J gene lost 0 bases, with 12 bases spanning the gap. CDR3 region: CASSDSVGPSNQPQHF. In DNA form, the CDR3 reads TGTGCCAGCAGTGATTCCGTTGGACCTAGCAATCAGCCCCAGCATTTT.

CDR3 region: CASSSWTSGRNEQYF. In DNA, the CDR3 is TGTGCCAGCAGTTCATGGACTAGCGGGAGAAACGAGCAGTACTTC. This rearrangement joins TRBV27 to TRBJ2-7; TRBD2 agrees at 13 bases. Germline-derived CDR1 and CDR2 are MNHEY and SMNVEV (reference sequence). There are 15 residues in the CDR3. With V trimmed by 4 bases and J by 5 bases, 5 bases remained unmatched.